The rows below give T cell receptor beta chains drawn from one sample of a study of shared clonotypes between healthy human individuals. The assay was immunoSEQ multiplex PCR, and TCRdb's table has in-frame clones only and misses some. The sample has hundreds of thousands of clones; roughly 77% are singletons. Sequencing was done on a sample of PBMCs. The receptors were sampled from a woman aged 35 to 49 in good health. Some clones in this sample may be carry-over from other donors' samples. The CDR3 runs from the conserved cysteine through the conserved F or W. D genes are given only for firm matches. Size tells how often a clone was seen (once, few, many) or the class of an expanded clone, and some rows leave it out.

TRBV10-2	TRBJ2-1	NA	TRBD2	CASRGGLAGDYNEQFF	TGCGCCAGCAGAGGGGGGTTAGCGGGAGACTACAATGAGCAGTTCTTC
TRBV10-3	TRBJ2-3	NA	NA	CAISADSPIHTDTQYF	TGTGCCATCAGTGCCGACAGTCCGATTCACACAGATACGCAGTATTTT
TRBV5-1	TRBJ1-3	once	TRBD1	CASSFLDRTSSGNTIYF	TGCGCCAGCAGCTTCCTGGACAGGACTAGCTCTGGAAACACCATATATTTT
TRBV11-3	TRBJ2-3	few	NA	CASSLAGGGTDTQYF	TGTGCCAGCAGCCTAGCCGGGGGAGGCACAGATACGCAGTATTTT
TRBV5-4	TRBJ2-7	NA	NA	CASKILASDYEQYF	TGTGCCAGCAAAATCTTGGCCAGCGACTACGAGCAGTACTTC
TRBV15	TRBJ2-3	NA	NA	CATSRDGSSTDTQYF	TGTGCCACCAGCAGAGATGGATCTAGCACAGATACGCAGTATTTT
TRBV15	TRBJ2-1	NA	TRBD1	CATSRDTGGFTNEQFF	TGTGCCACCAGCAGAGATACAGGGGGGTTTACAAATGAGCAGTTCTTC
TRBV6-1	TRBJ2-1	NA	NA	CASSLRSYNEQFF	TGTGCCAGCAGCCTCAGGTCCTACAATGAGCAGTTCTTC
TRBV7-2	TRBJ2-7	NA	NA	CASSLAIGVSYEQYF	TGTGCCAGCAGCTTAGCCATAGGGGTCTCCTACGAGCAGTACTTC
TRBV9	TRBJ2-1	NA	NA	CASSVAWGVNEQFF	TGTGCCAGCAGCGTAGCGTGGGGAGTCAATGAGCAGTTCTTC
TRBV7-3	TRBJ2-2	once	TRBD2	CASSPSLAEANTGELFF	TGTGCCAGCAGCCCGTCGCTAGCGGAGGCGAACACCGGGGAGCTGTTTTTT
TRBV2	TRBJ2-7	NA	NA	CASSEFQESGGEQYF	TGTGCCAGCAGTGAATTCCAGGAGAGTGGGGGCGAGCAGTACTTC
TRBV29-1	TRBJ2-4	NA	TRBD2	CSVRAGGRDIQYF	TGCAGCGTCCGAGCGGGAGGGAGAGACATTCAGTACTTC
TRBV18	TRBJ2-7	NA	NA	CASSPGIDRSGSEQYF	TGTGCCAGCTCACCAGGAATAGACAGGTCGGGTAGTGAGCAGTACTTC
TRBV18	TRBJ2-2	NA	NA	CASWERAETGELFF	TGTGCCAGCTGGGAAAGGGCCGAAACCGGGGAGCTGTTTTTT
TRBV11-2	TRBJ2-7	NA	NA	CASRDRGPEQYF	TGTGCCAGCAGAGACCGGGGCCCCGAGCAGTACTTC
TRBV6-6	TRBJ2-3	NA	NA	CASSYNAQTDTQYF	TGTGCCAGCAGTTATAACGCGCAAACAGATACGCAGTATTTT
TRBV4-2	TRBJ2-7	few	NA	CASSQVGGAGEDYEQYF	TGTGCCAGCAGCCAAGTGGGGGGAGCGGGTGAGGATTACGAGCAGTACTTC
TRBV7-9	TRBJ2-3	once	TRBD1	CASSPTGGITDTQYF	TGTGCCAGCAGCCCGACAGGGGGCATCACAGATACGCAGTATTTT
TRBV7-8	TRBJ2-3	NA	TRBD2	CASSRSGRPQDTQYF	TGTGCCAGCAGCCGTAGCGGGAGGCCACAAGATACGCAGTATTTT
TRBV27	TRBJ1-2	NA	TRBD1	CASRPQGAGYGYTF	TGTGCCAGCAGGCCTCAGGGGGCTGGCTATGGCTACACCTTC
TRBV5-4	TRBJ2-1	NA	TRBD2	CAAGGRTSSNEQFF	TGTGCCGCTGGAGGGAGGACTAGTAGCAATGAGCAGTTCTTC
TRBV11-3	TRBJ2-1	few	NA	CASSLGVYNEQFF	TGTGCCAGCAGCTTAGGGGTCTACAATGAGCAGTTCTTC
TRBV5-1	TRBJ2-1	NA	TRBD2	CASRFTSVSSYNEQFF	TGCGCCAGCAGGTTTACTAGCGTGAGCTCCTACAATGAGCAGTTCTTC
TRBV27	TRBJ1-4	NA	NA	CASSSSWATNEKLFF	TGTGCCAGCAGTTCCTCGTGGGCAACTAATGAAAAACTGTTTTTT
TRBV2	TRBJ1-1	NA	NA	CASSWYEAFF	TGTGCCAGCAGTTGGTATGAAGCTTTCTTT
TRBV7-2	TRBJ2-2	NA	TRBD2	CASSPGGLAGSDTGELFF	TGTGCCAGCAGCCCAGGAGGTTTAGCGGGGTCGGACACCGGGGAGCTGTTTTTT
TRBV18	TRBJ2-7	few	TRBD2	CASSPLAGGAYEQYF	TGTGCCAGCTCACCACTAGCGGGAGGGGCCTACGAGCAGTACTTC
TRBV27	TRBJ1-1	NA	NA	CASSRPPDLTMNTEAFF	TGTGCCAGCAGTCGACCCCCGGACCTTACAATGAACACTGAAGCTTTCTTT
TRBV19	TRBJ2-7	NA	TRBD2	CASSIRASGGSSSYEQYF	TGTGCCAGTAGTATAAGGGCTAGCGGGGGAAGCAGCTCCTACGAGCAGTACTTC
TRBV6-5	TRBJ2-1	many	NA	CASSYARGSSYNEQFF	TGTGCCAGCAGTTACGCCCGGGGGAGTTCCTACAATGAGCAGTTCTTC
TRBV28	TRBJ1-5	few	NA	CASSFTSNQPQHF	TGTGCCAGCAGTTTCACTAGCAATCAGCCCCAGCATTTT
TRBV2	TRBJ2-1	NA	NA	CASGKGQRSYNEQFF	TGTGCCAGCGGAAAGGGGCAGCGCTCCTACAATGAGCAGTTCTTC
TRBV19	TRBJ1-4	NA	TRBD1	CATKSGQGATNEKLFF	TGTGCCACCAAGTCGGGACAGGGGGCAACTAATGAAAAACTGTTTTTT
TRBV11-2	TRBJ2-3	NA	NA	CASSLDLTDTQYF	TGTGCCAGCAGCTTGGATCTCACAGATACGCAGTATTTT